This T cell receptor (beta chain) was identified during a study of chemoradiotherapy in HPV16-positive cancers. The CDR3 spans 12 residues. With 2 bases removed from V and 6 bases from J, the gap between germline ends came to 7 bases. The germline gives CDR1 MNHNS, CDR2 SASEGT. Clones were sequenced by immunoSEQ multiplex PCR, and TCRdb holds only the in-frame ones, with some missing. The table shows several thousand clones, with over 65% occurring only once. There are a few counts of this clone. As yet, its antigen is unknown. Points from the study as a whole: HPV-specific T cells were functionally defined from only two HPV16-positive patients.

The sequence came from a human donor with HPV-associated anogenital cancer. The genes are TRBV6-1 and TRBJ1-2; no definite D call. The sample here was tumor tissue, taken from a patient who underwent chemoradiotherapy. The CDR3 DNA is TGTGCCAGCAGTGAACGGTCCCATGGCTACACCTTC. Translating it yields CASSERSHGYTF.